This T cell receptor beta chain was obtained from a study of T-cell memory formation after mild COVID-19. Study-wide findings and caveats: Certain responding clones were present in pre-infection memory, suggesting participation of cross-reactive memory. Balance between CD4 and CD8 was seen in clones contracting day 15 to 85, and a CD4+ lean was seen in later expanders.

Libraries for TCRalpha and TCRbeta carried sample barcodes and unique molecular identifiers via 5'RACE. TCRdb recomputed calls from the 5' RACE reads with MiXCR, one row per CDR3 protein. The data show about 560,000 distinct CDR3 sequences, 15% to 20% seen once. This clonotype was counted only a few times. Its antigen is undetermined. CDR3 length: 14 residues. Germline-derived CDR1 and CDR2 are MNHEY and SMNVEV (reference sequence). V was cut by 3 bases and J by 8 bases, with 14 bases left in between. This clonotype was sampled from an adult woman who had mild COVID-19 (a few samples of this study predate the infection). Cell type and time point are not known. V gene TRBV27 combines with J gene TRBJ2-1, with a tentative D call TRBD2 (5 bases). The sample comprised PBMCs or a T cell subset sorted from them (not recorded which). The CDR3 sequence is CASSFSGILYEQFF. The CDR3 DNA reads as TGTGCCAGCAGTTTTTCGGGGATTCTATATGAGCAGTTCTTC.